This T cell receptor beta chain is from a study of radiation and T cells in renal cell carcinoma. Profiling relied on immunoSEQ multiplex PCR, and the TCRdb table lists in-frame clones only, not all of them. The sample contains around 140,000 clones, 88% of which appear only once. This CDR3 spans 14 amino acids. CDR1 and CDR2 from the germline V gene are SGDLS and YYNGEE. Deletions cut 0 bases from V and 6 bases from J, with 13 bases between. Time point in this sample: baseline pretreatment blood. The treatment: 15 Gy SBRT to primary tumor, nephrectomy 4 weeks later. This receptor was identified in a woman aged 70 to 79 with renal cell carcinoma. The chain recombines TRBV9 with TRBJ2-7; TRBD2 is a possible D gene (6 bases). Sample: blood, taken from a patient whose treatment included radiotherapy and nephrectomy. CDR3 DNA: TGTGCCAGCAGCGTAGCTACTAGCAATAGCGAGCAGTACTTC. It is translated as CASSVATSNSEQYF.